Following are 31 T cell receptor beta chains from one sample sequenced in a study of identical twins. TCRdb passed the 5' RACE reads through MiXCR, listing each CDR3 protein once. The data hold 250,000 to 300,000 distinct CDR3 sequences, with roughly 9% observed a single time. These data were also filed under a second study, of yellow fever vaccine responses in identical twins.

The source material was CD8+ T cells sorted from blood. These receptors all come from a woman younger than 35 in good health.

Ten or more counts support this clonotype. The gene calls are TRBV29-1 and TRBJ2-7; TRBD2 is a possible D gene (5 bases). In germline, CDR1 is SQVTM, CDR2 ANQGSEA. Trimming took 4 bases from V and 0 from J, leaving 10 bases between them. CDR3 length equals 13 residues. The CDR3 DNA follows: TGCAGCGTTGTTCTGGGGAGCTCCTACGAGCAGTACTTC. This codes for CSVVLGSSYEQYF.

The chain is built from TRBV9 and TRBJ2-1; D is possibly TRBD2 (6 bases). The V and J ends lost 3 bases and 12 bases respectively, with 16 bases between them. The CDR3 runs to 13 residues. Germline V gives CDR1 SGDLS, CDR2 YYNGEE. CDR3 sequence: CASSAIGLGGQFF. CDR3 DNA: TGTGCCAGCAGCGCGATCGGACTGGGGGGGCAGTTCTTC.

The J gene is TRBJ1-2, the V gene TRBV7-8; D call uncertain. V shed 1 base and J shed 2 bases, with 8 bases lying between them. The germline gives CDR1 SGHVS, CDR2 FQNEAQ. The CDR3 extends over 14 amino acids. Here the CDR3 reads CASSLGMGNYGYTF. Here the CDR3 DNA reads TGTGCCAGCAGCTTAGGAATGGGAAACTATGGCTACACCTTC.

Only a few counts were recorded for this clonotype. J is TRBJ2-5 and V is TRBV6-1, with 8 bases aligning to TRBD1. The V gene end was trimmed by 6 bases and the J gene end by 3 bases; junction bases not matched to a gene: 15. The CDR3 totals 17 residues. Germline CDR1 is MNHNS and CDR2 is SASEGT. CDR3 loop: CASRRTPGQALKETQYF. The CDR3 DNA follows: TGTGCCAGCAGGAGAACTCCGGGACAGGCCCTAAAAGAGACCCAGTACTTC.

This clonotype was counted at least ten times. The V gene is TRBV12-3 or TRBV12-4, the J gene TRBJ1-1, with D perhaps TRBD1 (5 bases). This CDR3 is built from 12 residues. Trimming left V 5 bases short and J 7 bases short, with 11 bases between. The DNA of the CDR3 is TGTGCCAGCAGTAGCGACAGCAGTGAAGCTTTCTTT. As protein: CASSSDSSEAFF.

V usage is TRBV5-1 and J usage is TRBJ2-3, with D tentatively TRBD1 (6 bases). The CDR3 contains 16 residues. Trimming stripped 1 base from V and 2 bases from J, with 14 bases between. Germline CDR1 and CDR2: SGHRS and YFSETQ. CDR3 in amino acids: CASSLLRTENTDTQYF. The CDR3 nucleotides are TGCGCCAGCAGCTTGTTACGGACAGAGAACACAGATACGCAGTATTTT.

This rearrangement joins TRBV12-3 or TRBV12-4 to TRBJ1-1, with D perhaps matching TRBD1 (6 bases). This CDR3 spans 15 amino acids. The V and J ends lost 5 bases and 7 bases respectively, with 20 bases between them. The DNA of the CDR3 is TGTGCCAGCAGTGAAGTCCGGGACATAAGAGGTGAAGCTTTCTTT. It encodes CASSEVRDIRGEAFF.

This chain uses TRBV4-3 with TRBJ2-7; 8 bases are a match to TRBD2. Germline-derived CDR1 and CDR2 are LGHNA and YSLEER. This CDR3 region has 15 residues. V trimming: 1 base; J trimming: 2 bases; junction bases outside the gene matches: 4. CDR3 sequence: CASSQGEAGAYEQYF. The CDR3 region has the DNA TGCGCCAGCAGCCAAGGCGAAGCGGGAGCCTACGAGCAGTACTTC.

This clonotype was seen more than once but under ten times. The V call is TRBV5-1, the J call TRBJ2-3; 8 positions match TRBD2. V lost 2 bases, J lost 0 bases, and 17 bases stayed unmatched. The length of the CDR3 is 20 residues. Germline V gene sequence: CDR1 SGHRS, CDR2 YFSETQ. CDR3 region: CASSLIPEPQRGMSTDTQYF. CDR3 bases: TGCGCCAGCAGCTTAATCCCAGAACCACAGCGGGGGATGAGCACAGATACGCAGTATTTT.

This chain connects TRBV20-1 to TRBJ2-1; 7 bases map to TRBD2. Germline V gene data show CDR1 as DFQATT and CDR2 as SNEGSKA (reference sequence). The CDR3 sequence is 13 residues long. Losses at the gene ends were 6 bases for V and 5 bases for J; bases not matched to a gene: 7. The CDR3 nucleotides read TGCAGTGCCCGGGAGGCCGGGAACAATGAGCAGTTCTTC. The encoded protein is CSAREAGNNEQFF.

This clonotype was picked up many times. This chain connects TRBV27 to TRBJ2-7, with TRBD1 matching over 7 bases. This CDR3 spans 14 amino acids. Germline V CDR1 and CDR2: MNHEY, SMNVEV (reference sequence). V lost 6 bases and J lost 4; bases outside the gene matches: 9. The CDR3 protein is CASRKPGQNYEQYF. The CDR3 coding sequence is TGTGCCAGCAGAAAGCCGGGACAGAATTACGAGCAGTACTTC.

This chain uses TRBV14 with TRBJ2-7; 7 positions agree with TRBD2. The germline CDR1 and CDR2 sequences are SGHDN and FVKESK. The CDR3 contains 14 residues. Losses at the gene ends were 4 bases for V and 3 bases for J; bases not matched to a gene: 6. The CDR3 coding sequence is TGTGCCAGCAGCCGGGACTATTTAAACTACGAGCAGTACTTC. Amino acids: CASSRDYLNYEQYF.

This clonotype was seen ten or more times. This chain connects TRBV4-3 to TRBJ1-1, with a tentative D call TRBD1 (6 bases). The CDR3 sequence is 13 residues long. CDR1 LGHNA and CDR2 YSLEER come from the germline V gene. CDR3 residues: CASRPRGSTEAFF. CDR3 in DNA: TGCGCGAGCCGACCTAGGGGGAGCACTGAAGCTTTCTTT.

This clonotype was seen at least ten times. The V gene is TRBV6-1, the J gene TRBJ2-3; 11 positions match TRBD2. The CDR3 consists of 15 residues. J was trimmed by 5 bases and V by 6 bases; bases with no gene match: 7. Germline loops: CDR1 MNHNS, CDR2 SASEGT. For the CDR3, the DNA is TGTGCCAGCAGAATAGCGGGGGGGCCTGGAGATACGCAGTATTTT. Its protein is CASRIAGGPGDTQYF.

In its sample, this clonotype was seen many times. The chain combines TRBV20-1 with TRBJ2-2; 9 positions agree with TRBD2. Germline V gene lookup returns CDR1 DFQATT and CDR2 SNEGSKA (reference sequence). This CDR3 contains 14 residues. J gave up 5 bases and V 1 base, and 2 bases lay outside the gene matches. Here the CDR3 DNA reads TGCAGTGCTAGAGTAGCGGGAGATACCGGGGAGCTGTTTTTT. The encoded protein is CSARVAGDTGELFF.

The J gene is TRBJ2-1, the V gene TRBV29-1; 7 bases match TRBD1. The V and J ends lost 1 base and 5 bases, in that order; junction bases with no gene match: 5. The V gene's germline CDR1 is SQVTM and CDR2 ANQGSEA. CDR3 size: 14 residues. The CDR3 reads CSVEVQGTDNEQFF. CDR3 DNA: TGCAGCGTTGAAGTACAGGGGACAGACAATGAGCAGTTCTTC.

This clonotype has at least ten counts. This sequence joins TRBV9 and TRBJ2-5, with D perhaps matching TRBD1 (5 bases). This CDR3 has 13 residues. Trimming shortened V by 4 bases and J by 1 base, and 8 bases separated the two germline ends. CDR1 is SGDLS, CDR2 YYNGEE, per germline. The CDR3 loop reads CASSSTVQETQYF. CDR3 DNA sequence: TGTGCCAGCAGCTCGACAGTCCAAGAGACCCAGTACTTC.

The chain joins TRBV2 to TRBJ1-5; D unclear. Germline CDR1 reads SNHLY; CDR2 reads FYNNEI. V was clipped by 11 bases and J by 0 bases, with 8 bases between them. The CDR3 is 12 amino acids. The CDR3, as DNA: TGTGCCGGAGGTTTTAGCAATCAGCCCCAGCATTTT. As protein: CAGGFSNQPQHF.

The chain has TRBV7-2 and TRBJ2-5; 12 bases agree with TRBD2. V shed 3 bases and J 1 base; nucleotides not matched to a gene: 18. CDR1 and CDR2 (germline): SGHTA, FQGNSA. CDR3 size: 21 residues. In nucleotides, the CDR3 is TGTGCCAGCAGCTTGGGACTAGCGGGCAGAGACCCCGTAAACAGCCAAGAGACCCAGTACTTC. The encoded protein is CASSLGLAGRDPVNSQETQYF.

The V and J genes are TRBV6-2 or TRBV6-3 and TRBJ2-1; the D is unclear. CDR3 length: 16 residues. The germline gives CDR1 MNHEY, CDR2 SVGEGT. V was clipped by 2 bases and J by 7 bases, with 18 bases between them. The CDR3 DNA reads TGTGCCAGCAGTTACGACCTGGGTATCGATGGGAATGAGCAGTTCTTC. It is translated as CASSYDLGIDGNEQFF.

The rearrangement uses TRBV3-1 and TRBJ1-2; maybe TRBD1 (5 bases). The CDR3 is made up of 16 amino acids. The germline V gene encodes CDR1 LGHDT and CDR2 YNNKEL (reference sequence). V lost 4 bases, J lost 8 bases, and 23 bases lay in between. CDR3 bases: TGTGCCAGCAGCCGGGCGGAATCCCCAGGGCCGGGGGGCTACACCTTC. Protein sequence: CASSRAESPGPGGYTF.

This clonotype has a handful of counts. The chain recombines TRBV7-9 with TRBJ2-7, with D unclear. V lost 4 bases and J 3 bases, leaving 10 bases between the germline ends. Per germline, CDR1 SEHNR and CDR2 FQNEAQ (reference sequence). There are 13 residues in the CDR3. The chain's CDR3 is CASSSPNLYEQYF. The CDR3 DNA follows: TGTGCCAGCAGCTCCCCGAACCTCTACGAGCAGTACTTC. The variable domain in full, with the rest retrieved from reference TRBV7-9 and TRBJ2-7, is DTGVSQNPRHKITKRGQNVTFRCDPISEHNRLYWYRQTLGQGPEFLTYFQNEAQLEKSRLLSDRFSAERPKGSFSTLEIQRTEQGDSAMYLCASSSPNLYEQYFGPGTRLTVT.

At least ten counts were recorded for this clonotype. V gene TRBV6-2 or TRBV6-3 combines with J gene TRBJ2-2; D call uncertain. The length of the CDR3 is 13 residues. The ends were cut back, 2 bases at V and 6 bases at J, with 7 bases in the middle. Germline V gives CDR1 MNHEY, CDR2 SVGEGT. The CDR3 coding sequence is TGTGCCAGCAGTTACGTCGGTCCCGGGGAGCTGTTTTTT. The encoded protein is CASSYVGPGELFF.

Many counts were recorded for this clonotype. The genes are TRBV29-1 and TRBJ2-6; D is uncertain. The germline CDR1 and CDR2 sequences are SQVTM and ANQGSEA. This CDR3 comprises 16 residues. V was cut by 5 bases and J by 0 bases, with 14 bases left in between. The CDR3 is CSVHAQGISGANVLTF. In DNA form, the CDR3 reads TGCAGCGTTCACGCGCAAGGAATCTCTGGGGCCAACGTCCTGACTTTC.

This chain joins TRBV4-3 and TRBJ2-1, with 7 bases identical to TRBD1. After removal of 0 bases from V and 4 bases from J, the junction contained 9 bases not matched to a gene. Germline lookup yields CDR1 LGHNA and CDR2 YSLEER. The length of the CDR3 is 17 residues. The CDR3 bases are TGCGCCAGCAGCCAAGATCGGCTAACAGGGGTGTACAATGAGCAGTTCTTC. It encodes CASSQDRLTGVYNEQFF.

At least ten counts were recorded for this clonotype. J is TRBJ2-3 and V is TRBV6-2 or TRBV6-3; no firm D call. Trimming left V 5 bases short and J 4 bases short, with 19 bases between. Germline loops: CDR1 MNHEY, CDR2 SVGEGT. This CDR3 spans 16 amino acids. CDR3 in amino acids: CASSEARQDGPDTQYF. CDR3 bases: TGTGCCAGCAGTGAGGCGAGGCAAGATGGCCCAGATACGCAGTATTTT.

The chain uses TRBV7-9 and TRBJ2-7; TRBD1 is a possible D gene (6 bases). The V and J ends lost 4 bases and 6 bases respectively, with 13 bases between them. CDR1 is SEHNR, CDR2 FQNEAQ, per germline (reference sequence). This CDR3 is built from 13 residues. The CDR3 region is CASSSSNRVEQYF. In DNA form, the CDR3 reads TGTGCCAGCAGCTCCAGCAACAGGGTCGAGCAGTACTTC.

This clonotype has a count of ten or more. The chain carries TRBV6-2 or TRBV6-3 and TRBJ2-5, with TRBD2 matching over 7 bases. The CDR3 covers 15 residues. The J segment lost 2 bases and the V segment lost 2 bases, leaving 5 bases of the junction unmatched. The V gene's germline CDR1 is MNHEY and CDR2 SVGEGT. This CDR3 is CASSYGEREQETQYF. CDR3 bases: TGTGCCAGCAGTTACGGGGAGCGGGAACAAGAGACCCAGTACTTC.

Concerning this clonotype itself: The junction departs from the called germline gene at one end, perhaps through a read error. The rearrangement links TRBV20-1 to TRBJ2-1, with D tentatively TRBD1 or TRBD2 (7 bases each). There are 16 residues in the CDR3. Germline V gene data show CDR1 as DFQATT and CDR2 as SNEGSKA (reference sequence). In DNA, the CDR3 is TGCTGTGCTAGAGATACGGGAGGAGACAGGGCCCATGAGCAGTTCTTC. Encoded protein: CCARDTGGDRAHEQFF.

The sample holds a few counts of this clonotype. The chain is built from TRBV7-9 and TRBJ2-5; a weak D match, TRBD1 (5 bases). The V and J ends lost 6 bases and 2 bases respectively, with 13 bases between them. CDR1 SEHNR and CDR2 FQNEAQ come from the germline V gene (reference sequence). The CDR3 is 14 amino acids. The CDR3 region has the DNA TGTGCCAGCAGTCCCGATCAGGGACAAGAGACCCAGTACTTC. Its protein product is CASSPDQGQETQYF.

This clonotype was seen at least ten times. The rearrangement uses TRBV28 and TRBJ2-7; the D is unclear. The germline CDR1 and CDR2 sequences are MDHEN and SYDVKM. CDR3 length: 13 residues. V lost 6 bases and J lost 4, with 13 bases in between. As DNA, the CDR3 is TGTGCCAGCAGGTTAACGGAGCAATACGAGCAGTACTTC. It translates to CASRLTEQYEQYF.